These T cell receptor beta chains were read from a single sample in a study of lymphopenia after photon versus proton radiotherapy. Libraries were prepared by immunoSEQ multiplex PCR; TCRdb keeps only in-frame clonotypes and omits some of them. The sample has 60,000 to 75,000 clones, 87% seen once. This sample comprised peripheral blood, obtained from a patient treated with proton-based radiotherapy. All receptors come from a man older than 75 with esophageal cancer. Each CDR3 is given with its conserved first and last residue. Each record gives: D gene, J gene, V gene, CDR3 length, clone size, CDR3 protein, CDR3 DNA. The D gene is left open where the match is weak. Expanded clones are given a class, and other clones once, few, many or no size at all.

d_gene: NA
j_gene: TRBJ1-2
v_gene: TRBV7-8
len: 19
abundance: NA
CDR3aa: CASSSSRAGLWASNYGYTF
CDR3nt: TGTGCCAGCAGCTCCTCGCGAGCGGGACTCTGGGCTTCTAACTATGGCTACACCTTC

d_gene: NA
j_gene: TRBJ2-5
v_gene: TRBV6-5
len: 14
abundance: NA
CDR3aa: CASSYRRRGETQYF
CDR3nt: TGTGCCAGCAGTTATCGTAGGCGCGGGGAGACCCAGTACTTC

d_gene: TRBD1
j_gene: TRBJ2-5
v_gene: TRBV11-2
len: 17
abundance: few
CDR3aa: CASSPWTGGRQGETQYF
CDR3nt: TGTGCCAGCAGCCCCTGGACAGGGGGCCGTCAAGGAGAGACCCAGTACTTC

d_gene: TRBD1
j_gene: TRBJ1-5
v_gene: TRBV11-2
len: 16
abundance: NA
CDR3aa: CASSLAIDRGNQPQHF
CDR3nt: TGTGCCAGCAGCTTAGCGATAGACAGGGGCAACCAGCCCCAGCATTTT

d_gene: NA
j_gene: TRBJ1-1
v_gene: TRBV7-9
len: 14
abundance: NA
CDR3aa: CASSRTVAGTEAFF
CDR3nt: TGTGCCAGCAGCAGGACAGTTGCGGGAACTGAAGCTTTCTTT

d_gene: NA
j_gene: TRBJ2-3
v_gene: TRBV4-2
len: 13
abundance: NA
CDR3aa: CASSLTSTDTQYF
CDR3nt: TGTGCCAGCAGCCTCACTAGCACAGATACGCAGTATTTT

d_gene: NA
j_gene: TRBJ1-2
v_gene: TRBV7-9
len: 14
abundance: once
CDR3aa: CASSLGGLAVGYTF
CDR3nt: TGTGCCAGCAGCTTAGGGGGGTTGGCGGTTGGCTACACCTTC

d_gene: TRBD2
j_gene: TRBJ2-7
v_gene: TRBV7-2
len: 15
abundance: NA
CDR3aa: CASSPTSGIYSEQYF
CDR3nt: TGTGCCAGCAGCCCGACTAGCGGGATTTATAGCGAGCAGTACTTC

d_gene: NA
j_gene: TRBJ2-7
v_gene: TRBV9
len: 12
abundance: NA
CDR3aa: CASSVGGGEQYF
CDR3nt: TGTGCCAGCAGCGTAGGCGGAGGGGAGCAGTACTTC

d_gene: TRBD1
j_gene: TRBJ1-2
v_gene: TRBV5-1
len: 14
abundance: NA
CDR3aa: CASSLGTGAYGYTF
CDR3nt: TGCGCCAGCAGCTTGGGGACAGGTGCTTATGGCTACACCTTC

d_gene: NA
j_gene: TRBJ2-3
v_gene: TRBV6-7
len: 13
abundance: NA
CDR3aa: CASSPSDTDTQYF
CDR3nt: TGTGCCAGCAGTCCCTCAGACACAGATACGCAGTATTTT

d_gene: TRBD1
j_gene: TRBJ1-4
v_gene: TRBV11-2
len: 17
abundance: NA
CDR3aa: CASSLRATGAVIEKLFF
CDR3nt: TGTGCCAGCAGTCTTAGGGCAACAGGGGCAGTCATTGAAAAACTGTTTTTT

d_gene: NA
j_gene: TRBJ1-2
v_gene: TRBV19
len: 13
abundance: NA
CDR3aa: CASSRARDRGYTF
CDR3nt: TGTGCCAGTAGTAGGGCCAGGGATCGAGGCTACACCTTC

d_gene: NA
j_gene: TRBJ2-5
v_gene: TRBV18
len: 13
abundance: NA
CDR3aa: CASSSGVQETQYF
CDR3nt: TGTGCCAGCTCATCCGGAGTCCAAGAGACCCAGTACTTC

d_gene: NA
j_gene: TRBJ1-2
v_gene: TRBV4-1
len: 14
abundance: once
CDR3aa: CASSQDRRGAGYTF
CDR3nt: TGCGCCAGCAGCCAAGATCGCAGGGGTGCTGGCTACACCTTC

d_gene: NA
j_gene: TRBJ1-1
v_gene: TRBV7-9
len: 13
abundance: NA
CDR3aa: CASSLMENTEAFF
CDR3nt: TGTGCCAGCAGCTTAATGGAGAACACTGAAGCTTTCTTT

d_gene: TRBD1
j_gene: TRBJ2-7
v_gene: TRBV6-5
len: 14
abundance: NA
CDR3aa: CASRRPGTAYEQYF
CDR3nt: TGTGCCAGCAGACGGCCCGGGACAGCCTACGAGCAGTACTTC

d_gene: NA
j_gene: TRBJ2-7
v_gene: TRBV15
len: 16
abundance: NA
CDR3aa: CATSRDGLRSEYEQYF
CDR3nt: TGTGCCACCAGCAGAGACGGATTAAGGTCGGAGTACGAGCAGTACTTC

d_gene: NA
j_gene: TRBJ1-5
v_gene: TRBV2
len: 16
abundance: once
CDR3aa: CASSEAFLGAAQPQHF
CDR3nt: TGTGCCAGCAGTGAAGCTTTTCTGGGAGCAGCTCAGCCCCAGCATTTT

d_gene: TRBD1
j_gene: TRBJ2-6
v_gene: TRBV19
len: 20
abundance: NA
CDR3aa: CASSINKGTGGNSGANVLTF
CDR3nt: TGTGCCAGTAGTATAAACAAGGGGACAGGGGGCAACTCTGGGGCCAACGTCCTGACTTTC

d_gene: NA
j_gene: TRBJ2-5
v_gene: TRBV7-7
len: 14
abundance: NA
CDR3aa: CASSLGGQKETQYF
CDR3nt: TGTGCCAGCAGCTTAGGTGGTCAGAAAGAGACCCAGTACTTC

d_gene: NA
j_gene: TRBJ2-1
v_gene: TRBV5-5
len: 15
abundance: NA
CDR3aa: CASSLGAEAGNEQFF
CDR3nt: TGTGCCAGCAGTCTTGGAGCCGAGGCGGGCAATGAGCAGTTCTTC

d_gene: NA
j_gene: TRBJ1-1
v_gene: TRBV7-8
len: 15
abundance: once
CDR3aa: CASSPRTEHNTEAFF
CDR3nt: TGTGCCAGCAGCCCTCGGACAGAACATAACACTGAAGCTTTCTTT

d_gene: NA
j_gene: TRBJ2-1
v_gene: TRBV5-8
len: 12
abundance: NA
CDR3aa: CASARVSNEQFF
CDR3nt: TGTGCCAGCGCTCGTGTCTCCAATGAGCAGTTCTTC

d_gene: NA
j_gene: TRBJ2-3
v_gene: TRBV4-1
len: 20
abundance: NA
CDR3aa: CASSPKVPPPQGPSTDTQYF
CDR3nt: TGCGCCAGCAGCCCCAAGGTGCCCCCCCCACAGGGACCTAGCACAGATACGCAGTATTTT

d_gene: TRBD2
j_gene: TRBJ2-3
v_gene: TRBV29-1
len: 14
abundance: NA
CDR3aa: CSVDGRAGTDTQYF
CDR3nt: TGCAGCGTTGACGGGAGGGCCGGCACAGATACGCAGTATTTT

d_gene: TRBD1
j_gene: TRBJ1-2
v_gene: TRBV14
len: 16
abundance: NA
CDR3aa: CASSQDEQGTTGGYTF
CDR3nt: TGTGCCAGCAGCCAAGATGAACAGGGGACCACCGGCGGCTACACCTTC

d_gene: NA
j_gene: TRBJ2-4
v_gene: TRBV11-2
len: 14
abundance: NA
CDR3aa: CASSSPGGENIQYF
CDR3nt: TGTGCCAGCAGCTCCCCTGGGGGTGAAAACATTCAGTACTTC

d_gene: NA
j_gene: TRBJ1-2
v_gene: TRBV7-2
len: 14
abundance: once
CDR3aa: CASSPARARYGYTF
CDR3nt: TGTGCCAGCAGCCCGGCCCGGGCCCGCTATGGCTACACCTTC

d_gene: TRBD1
j_gene: TRBJ2-1
v_gene: TRBV7-8
len: 15
abundance: NA
CDR3aa: CASRKTGTGYNEQFF
CDR3nt: TGTGCCAGCAGGAAAACCGGGACAGGGTACAATGAGCAGTTCTTC

d_gene: NA
j_gene: TRBJ2-7
v_gene: TRBV6-6
len: 14
abundance: NA
CDR3aa: CASRKQGQTYEQYF
CDR3nt: TGTGCCAGCAGAAAACAGGGTCAAACCTACGAGCAGTACTTC

d_gene: TRBD1
j_gene: TRBJ2-3
v_gene: TRBV5-4
len: 14
abundance: NA
CDR3aa: CASRGQGRTDTQYF
CDR3nt: TGTGCCAGCAGGGGACAGGGACGCACAGATACGCAGTATTTT

d_gene: NA
j_gene: TRBJ1-6
v_gene: TRBV30
len: 15
abundance: NA
CDR3aa: CAWSLSAVSGSPLHF
CDR3nt: TGTGCCTGGAGTTTATCCGCTGTCTCGGGATCACCCCTCCACTTT

d_gene: NA
j_gene: TRBJ2-1
v_gene: TRBV29-1
len: 13
abundance: NA
CDR3aa: CSVGQDSVNEQFF
CDR3nt: TGCAGCGTTGGACAGGATTCGGTCAATGAGCAGTTCTTC

d_gene: TRBD2
j_gene: TRBJ2-3
v_gene: TRBV10-1
len: 16
abundance: NA
CDR3aa: CASSVSSGRAGDTQYF
CDR3nt: TGCGCCAGCAGTGTTTCCAGCGGGAGGGCCGGAGATACGCAGTATTTT

d_gene: TRBD2
j_gene: TRBJ2-3
v_gene: TRBV5-1
len: 16
abundance: NA
CDR3aa: CASSFHSGRATDTQYF
CDR3nt: TGCGCCAGCAGCTTCCATAGCGGGAGGGCGACAGATACGCAGTATTTT

d_gene: TRBD2
j_gene: TRBJ2-1
v_gene: TRBV4-1
len: 17
abundance: NA
CDR3aa: CASSQRGVSLAGVEQFF
CDR3nt: TGCGCCAGCAGCCAAAGAGGAGTGAGCCTAGCGGGGGTGGAGCAGTTCTTC

d_gene: NA
j_gene: TRBJ1-1
v_gene: TRBV5-1
len: 15
abundance: NA
CDR3aa: CASSFGGALNTEAFF
CDR3nt: TGCGCCAGCAGCTTTGGGGGGGCATTAAACACTGAAGCTTTCTTT

d_gene: NA
j_gene: TRBJ1-4
v_gene: TRBV11-2
len: 14
abundance: NA
CDR3aa: CASSLVVTSEKLFF
CDR3nt: TGTGCCAGCAGCTTAGTCGTCACCTCTGAAAAACTGTTTTTT

d_gene: NA
j_gene: TRBJ2-7
v_gene: TRBV7-9
len: 13
abundance: NA
CDR3aa: CASNVKGTYEQYF
CDR3nt: TGTGCCAGCAACGTGAAGGGAACCTACGAGCAGTACTTC

d_gene: TRBD2
j_gene: TRBJ2-6
v_gene: TRBV6-1
len: 17
abundance: NA
CDR3aa: CASREPGLASGANVLTF
CDR3nt: TGTGCCAGCAGGGAACCGGGACTAGCTTCGGGGGCCAACGTCCTGACTTTC

d_gene: NA
j_gene: TRBJ1-2
v_gene: TRBV18
len: 15
abundance: NA
CDR3aa: CASSPFSQGTYGYTF
CDR3nt: TGTGCCAGCTCACCATTCTCTCAGGGGACCTATGGCTACACCTTC

d_gene: NA
j_gene: TRBJ1-1
v_gene: TRBV18
len: 14
abundance: NA
CDR3aa: CASSPRGPNTEAFF
CDR3nt: TGTGCCAGCTCACCACGTGGTCCGAACACTGAAGCTTTCTTT

d_gene: NA
j_gene: TRBJ1-1
v_gene: TRBV9
len: 16
abundance: NA
CDR3aa: CASSLIDRFAVTEAFF
CDR3nt: TGTGCCAGCAGTCTTATTGACAGGTTTGCAGTCACTGAAGCTTTCTTT

d_gene: NA
j_gene: TRBJ1-5
v_gene: TRBV19
len: 16
abundance: NA
CDR3aa: CASSIVAKGGNQPQHF
CDR3nt: TGTGCCAGTAGTATAGTGGCCAAAGGGGGCAATCAGCCCCAGCATTTT

d_gene: TRBD2
j_gene: TRBJ2-7
v_gene: TRBV29-1
len: 14
abundance: NA
CDR3aa: CSVLAGALSYEQYF
CDR3nt: TGCAGCGTACTAGCGGGAGCCCTCTCCTACGAGCAGTACTTC

d_gene: NA
j_gene: TRBJ1-1
v_gene: TRBV2
len: 14
abundance: NA
CDR3aa: CASSEEAGKIEAFF
CDR3nt: TGTGCCAGCAGTGAAGAGGCAGGGAAGATTGAAGCTTTCTTT

d_gene: NA
j_gene: TRBJ2-3
v_gene: TRBV7-2
len: 14
abundance: NA
CDR3aa: CASSLGTYTDTQYF
CDR3nt: TGTGCCAGCAGCTTAGGCACTTACACAGATACGCAGTATTTT

d_gene: TRBD1
j_gene: TRBJ2-5
v_gene: TRBV29-1
len: 13
abundance: NA
CDR3aa: CSVEGDSRETQYF
CDR3nt: TGCAGCGTTGAGGGGGACAGTAGAGAGACCCAGTACTTC

d_gene: TRBD1
j_gene: TRBJ2-7
v_gene: TRBV7-2
len: 15
abundance: NA
CDR3aa: CASSYLTGGRGEQYF
CDR3nt: TGTGCCAGCAGCTACTTGACAGGGGGGCGAGGCGAGCAGTACTTC

d_gene: NA
j_gene: TRBJ2-1
v_gene: TRBV11-3
len: 15
abundance: NA
CDR3aa: CASSLEGSSFDEQFF
CDR3nt: TGTGCCAGCAGCTTAGAAGGGTCCAGTTTCGATGAGCAGTTCTTC

d_gene: TRBD2
j_gene: TRBJ2-7
v_gene: TRBV6-5
len: 15
abundance: NA
CDR3aa: CASSGLAGGSYEQYF
CDR3nt: TGTGCCAGCAGTGGTCTAGCGGGGGGTTCCTACGAGCAGTACTTC

d_gene: NA
j_gene: TRBJ2-2
v_gene: TRBV14
len: 15
abundance: NA
CDR3aa: CASSQTFWYTGELFF
CDR3nt: TGTGCCAGCAGCCAGACATTCTGGTACACCGGGGAGCTGTTTTTT

d_gene: TRBD2
j_gene: TRBJ2-5
v_gene: TRBV7-6
len: 15
abundance: NA
CDR3aa: CASSLELAAEETQYF
CDR3nt: TGTGCCAGCAGCCTCGAGCTAGCGGCTGAAGAGACCCAGTACTTC

d_gene: TRBD2
j_gene: TRBJ2-1
v_gene: TRBV29-1
len: 19
abundance: NA
CDR3aa: CSVEAGGAGAFSSYNEQFF
CDR3nt: TGCAGCGTTGAAGCGGGAGGAGCGGGAGCTTTTAGCTCCTACAATGAGCAGTTCTTC